This T cell receptor beta chain came from a study of T cell repertoires in cytomegalovirus infection. The CDR3 extends over 15 amino acids. The ends were cut back, 3 bases at V and 3 bases at J, with 14 bases in the middle. Germline CDR1 and CDR2: LNHNV and YYDKDF (reference sequence). This clonotype has at least ten counts. The antigen remains undetermined. Each CDR3 protein is one row after TCRdb ran MiXCR on the reads. The sample records approximately 300,000 distinct CDR3 sequences, roughly 25% being singletons. This material consisted of cultured PBMCs, taken from culture after CMV antigen stimulation. The clonotype originates from a human donor in good health (CMV status not recorded). Some clones in this sample may be carry-over from other donors' samples. This chain joins TRBV15 and TRBJ1-1, with D possibly being TRBD1 (6 bases). CDR3 loop: CATSSNPGHYTEAFF. The DNA of the CDR3 is TGTGCCACCAGCAGCAACCCGGGACATTACACTGAAGCTTTCTTT. The whole variable domain, remainder taken from reference TRBV15 and TRBJ1-1, is DAMVIQNPRYQVTQFGKPVTLSCSQTLNHNVMYWYQQKSSQAPKLLFHYYDKDFNNEADTPDNFQSRRPNTSFCFLDIRSPGLGDTAMYLCATSSNPGHYTEAFFGQGTRLTVV.